Listed here are 9 T cell receptor beta chains from one sample, sequenced in a study of identifying expanded T cells in peripheral blood. The repertoire was sequenced with immunoSEQ multiplex PCR; TCRdb's copy has only in-frame clones and lacks some. Of 85,000 to 100,000 clones listed, around 88% were seen once; the top ten hold over 3%. Sequenced input: blood. The receptors come from a person aged 18 to 70 in good health.

This clone was found once. The chain joins TRBV18 to TRBJ2-3; 9 bases map to TRBD1. The CDR3 length is 14 residues. Germline values: CDR1 KGHSH, CDR2 LQKENI. Trimming cost V 3 bases and J 6 bases; bases outside gene matches: 4. The CDR3, as DNA: TGTGCCAGCTCACCGAGGACAGGGGCGGATACGCAGTATTTT. The encoded protein is CASSPRTGADTQYF.

The chain uses TRBV7-9 and TRBJ2-5; no reliable D call. In germline, CDR1 is SEHNR, CDR2 FQNEAQ (reference sequence). V lost 4 bases, J lost 4 bases, and 10 bases lay in between. The CDR3 is 13 residues long. As DNA, the CDR3 is TGTGCCAGCAGCTCGACAAACGGAGAGACCCAGTACTTC. This encodes CASSSTNGETQYF. Full variable domain (remainder filled in from reference TRBV7-9 and TRBJ2-5): DTGVSQNPRHKITKRGQNVTFRCDPISEHNRLYWYRQTLGQGPEFLTYFQNEAQLEKSRLLSDRFSAERPKGSFSTLEIQRTEQGDSAMYLCASSSTNGETQYFGPGTRLLVL.

The chain links TRBV5-4 to TRBJ2-5, with 8 bases matching TRBD1. The CDR3 consists of 14 residues. Germline V gives CDR1 SGHNT, CDR2 YYREEE (reference sequence). Germline trimming cut 4 bases from V and 6 bases from J; bases unmatched to any gene: 8. In nucleotides, the CDR3 is TGTGCCAGCAGCATAGGACAGGGAGTGCAGACCCAGTACTTC. Residues: CASSIGQGVQTQYF.

This chain uses TRBV7-7 with TRBJ2-7; no reliable D call. The germline V gene has CDR1 SSHAT and CDR2 FNYEAQ (reference sequence). Trimming took 3 bases from V and 4 from J, leaving 4 bases between them. This CDR3 is 11 amino acids long. This CDR3 reads CASSFAYEQYF. The CDR3 bases are TGTGCCAGCAGCTTTGCTTACGAGCAGTACTTC.

This chain connects TRBV9 to TRBJ2-3; D is unclear. Between the trimmed V and J ends, which lost 0 bases and 1 base, there was a span of 6 bases. CDR3 size: 14 residues. Germline lookup yields CDR1 SGDLS and CDR2 YYNGEE. CDR3 sequence (DNA): TGTGCCAGCAGCGTAGCTCCAGGCACAGATACGCAGTATTTT. Translated: CASSVAPGTDTQYF.

V is TRBV19 and J is TRBJ2-5; the D gene is possibly TRBD2 (6 bases). The CDR3 spans 16 residues. Trimming took 4 bases from V and 5 from J, leaving 20 bases between them. Germline CDR1 LNHDA, CDR2 SQIVND (reference sequence). The chain's CDR3 is CASSTGSSEAGETQYF. CDR3 DNA sequence: TGTGCCAGTAGTACCGGGTCAAGTGAGGCGGGGGAGACCCAGTACTTC.

The J gene is TRBJ2-3, the V gene TRBV9, with D perhaps being TRBD1 or TRBD2 (5 bases each). CDR3 length: 15 residues. V lost 1 base and J lost 0, with 9 bases in between. Per the germline V gene, CDR1 is SGDLS and CDR2 is YYNGEE. CDR3 in amino acids: CASSVSGTSTDTQYF. The DNA of the CDR3 is TGTGCCAGCAGCGTAAGTGGGACGAGCACAGATACGCAGTATTTT.

The V and J genes are TRBV5-1 and TRBJ1-1; 8 bases map to TRBD1. This CDR3 spans 15 amino acids. The J segment lost 4 bases and the V segment lost 7 bases, leaving 12 bases of the junction unmatched. The germline V gene has CDR1 SGHRS and CDR2 YFSETQ. The CDR3 region is CASRLDQGAGTEAFF. CDR3 bases: TGCGCCAGCCGACTGGACCAGGGGGCTGGCACTGAAGCTTTCTTT.

This chain links TRBV14 with TRBJ1-1; TRBD1 agrees at 8 bases. CDR1 and CDR2 from the germline V gene are SGHDN and FVKESK. This CDR3 contains 15 residues. J was trimmed by 4 bases and V by 2 bases; bases with no gene match: 6. CDR3 sequence (DNA): TGTGCCAGCAGCCAACGGACAGGGCATACCACTGAAGCTTTCTTT. This sequence encodes CASSQRTGHTTEAFF.